The 22 T cell receptor beta chains given below trace back to one sample, sequenced in a study of glioma-infiltrating T cells. TCR alpha and beta CDR3 regions were amplified from RNA using iRepertoire nested multiplex PCR. TCRdb re-derived calls from the multiplex PCR reads in MiXCR, one entry per CDR3 protein. Altogether roughly 130,000 distinct CDR3 sequences are present, more than 20% being singletons, with the ten largest covering approximately 26%. The specimen was glioma tissue, nonneoplastic brain tissue, or PBMCs (not recorded which). Receptors were obtained from a human donor with low-grade glioma or glioblastoma, undergoing nonglioma brain surgery, or in good health (not recorded which).

The rearrangement joins TRBV2 to TRBJ1-2; 7 nucleotides match TRBD1. Germline values: CDR1 SNHLY, CDR2 FYNNEI. J lost 7 bases, V lost 7 bases, and 15 bases had no gene match. The CDR3 length is 15 residues. CDR3 nucleotide sequence: TGTGCCAGCACCGTCAACAGGGGACTTGAGGGTGGCTACACCTTC. Its translation: CASTVNRGLEGGYTF.

The V gene is TRBV18, the J gene TRBJ2-1, with D perhaps assigned TRBD1 or TRBD2 (5 bases each). The V gene's germline CDR1 is KGHSH and CDR2 LQKENI. The CDR3 sequence is 12 residues long. V was trimmed by 2 bases and J by 11 bases, leaving 10 bases between them. The CDR3 protein is CASSPVGRKQFF. Here the CDR3 DNA reads TGTGCCAGCTCACCAGTGGGACGGAAGCAGTTCTTC.

This clonotype was observed many times. The chain's CDR3 is CASSAGIGNSPLHF. Written as DNA, the CDR3 is TGTGCCAGCAGCGCAGGGATAGGGAATTCACCCCTCCACTTT. The chain carries TRBV6-1 and TRBJ1-6, with D perhaps matching TRBD1 (5 bases). V shed 6 bases and J shed 7 bases, with 13 bases lying between them. The CDR3 is 14 residues long. Germline CDR1 and CDR2: MNHNS and SASEGT.

V gene TRBV20-1 combines with J gene TRBJ2-2; TRBD2 agrees at 9 bases. Per germline, CDR1 DFQATT and CDR2 SNEGSKA (reference sequence). The trim removed 0 bases at V and 2 bases at J, leaving 7 bases unmatched. The CDR3 runs 17 residues. CDR3 nucleotides: TGCAGTGCTAGAGATTGGGCTAGCGGGGAAAACACCGGGGAGCTGTTTTTT. Translation: CSARDWASGENTGELFF.

This clonotype was seen a single time. This may come from a read error, since a much larger clone is one base off. The chain employs TRBV28 and TRBJ2-5, with 9 bases that match TRBD2. Looked up from germline, CDR1 is MDHEN and CDR2 is SYDVKM. The CDR3 runs to 14 residues. The CDR3 protein is CASRPPSGEETQCF. The CDR3, as DNA: TGTGCCAGCAGACCCCCTAGCGGGGAAGAGACCCAGTGCTTC.

At least ten counts were recorded for this clonotype. The J gene is TRBJ2-1, the V gene TRBV7-8; 10 nucleotides match TRBD2. J was trimmed by 3 bases and V by 5 bases; bases with no gene match: 4. The germline gives CDR1 SGHVS, CDR2 FQNEAQ. The CDR3 totals 15 residues. The CDR3 DNA reads as TGTGCCAGCAGCGCTAGCGGGGGCCACTACAATGAGCAGTTCTTC. Its translation: CASSASGGHYNEQFF. Based on the CDR3 plus reference TRBV7-8 and TRBJ2-1, the full variable domain is GAGVSQSPRYKVAKRGQDVALRCDPISGHVSLFWYQQALGQGPEFLTYFQNEAQLDKSGLPSDRFFAERPEGSVSTLKIQRTQQEDSAVYLCASSASGGHYNEQFFGPGTRLTVL.

The rearrangement joins TRBV2 to TRBJ2-7, with D tentatively TRBD1 or TRBD2 (6 bases each). The CDR3 loop spans 13 amino acids. Germline CDR1 is SNHLY and CDR2 is FYNNEI. V was clipped by 8 bases and J by 5 bases, with 16 bases between them. The CDR3 region is CASSWRGVDEQYV. CDR3 DNA sequence: TGTGCCAGCTCATGGAGGGGGGTCGACGAGCAGTACGTC.

This chain joins TRBV12-3 or TRBV12-4 and TRBJ1-1; no definite D call. Trimming took 1 base from V and 11 from J, leaving 11 bases between them. The CDR3 extends over 12 amino acids. CDR3 region: CASSLGPAWAFF. The CDR3 region has the DNA TGTGCCAGCAGTTTAGGCCCAGCTTGGGCTTTCTTT.

There are a few counts of this clonotype. The CDR3 DNA is TGTGCCAGCAGTTTACAGACAGGGGGCGTGAAGACCCAGTACTTC. This codes for CASSLQTGGVKTQYF. The rearrangement links TRBV27 to TRBJ2-5, with 10 bases lining up with TRBD1. Germline lookup yields CDR1 MNHEY and CDR2 SMNVEV (reference sequence). This CDR3 contains 15 residues. V lost 2 bases to trimming and J lost 6 bases; unmatched junction nucleotides: 6.

This clonotype appeared many times. The chain uses TRBV20-1 and TRBJ2-3; 9 positions match TRBD2. The CDR3 is 12 amino acids. Germline CDR1 DFQATT, CDR2 SNEGSKA (reference sequence). V shed 3 bases and J 8 bases; nucleotides not matched to a gene: 3. The CDR3 protein is CSASPTSGTQYF. CDR3 DNA sequence: TGCAGTGCTAGTCCGACTAGCGGTACGCAGTATTTT.

Points on this clonotype: It may be a read error: a sequence one base away is much more abundant. The chain has TRBV6-1 and TRBJ1-6; 8 nucleotides match TRBD1. The CDR3 is made up of 15 amino acids. Germline CDR1 reads MNHNS; CDR2 reads SASEGT. The CDR3 sequence: CASSPYWTGQSPPHF. Written as DNA, the CDR3 is TGTGCCAGCAGTCCCTACTGGACAGGGCAATCACCCCCCCACTTT.

This clonotype showed up many times. The chain joins TRBV6-1 to TRBJ2-1; D is perhaps TRBD1 (6 bases). The CDR3 is 13 amino acids. Germline V gene sequence: CDR1 MNHNS, CDR2 SASEGT. Trimming removed 6 bases from V and 4 bases from J, with 10 bases in between. The CDR3 sequence is CASRGHTYNEQFF. CDR3 DNA sequence: TGTGCCAGCAGGGGACACACGTACAATGAGCAGTTCTTC.

Many counts were recorded for this clonotype. The chain joins TRBV6-1 to TRBJ2-1, with 12 bases identical to TRBD1. CDR1 and CDR2 (germline): MNHNS, SASEGT. V dropped 4 bases and J dropped 9; count of bases not matched to a gene: 7. The CDR3 sequence is 15 residues long. As DNA, the CDR3 is TGTGCCAGCAGTGTGGGACAGGGGGCGCGCGTTGAGCAGTTCTTC. Residues: CASSVGQGARVEQFF.

This clonotype was seen at least ten times. The chain couples TRBV20-1 to TRBJ2-3; 7 positions agree with TRBD1. From germline, CDR1 is DFQATT and CDR2 SNEGSKA (reference sequence). The CDR3 loop spans 12 amino acids. The ends lost 7 bases at V and 2 bases at J; junction bases unmatched: 3. The DNA for the CDR3 is TGCAGTGTCCAGGGGGACACAGATACGCAGTATTTT. Translating it yields CSVQGDTDTQYF.

This clonotype showed up just once. Since the CDR3 does not end with the conserved phenylalanine or tryptophan, this likely comes from a read error. The chain uses TRBV12-3 or TRBV12-4 and TRBJ1-1, with D possibly matching TRBD1 (6 bases). Deletions cut 6 bases from V and 3 bases from J, with 17 bases between. There are 15 residues in the CDR3. The CDR3 spells CASSIGIGGDTEAFS. The CDR3 DNA reads as TGTGCCAGCAGCATCGGAATTGGGGGCGACACTGAAGCTTTCTCT.

This chain joins TRBV3-1 and TRBJ1-5; a weak D match, TRBD1 (6 bases). Trimming cost V 7 bases and J 5 bases, with 18 bases left between them. CDR3 length: 15 amino acids. The V gene's germline CDR1 is LGHDT and CDR2 YNNKEL (reference sequence). In DNA, the CDR3 is TGTGCCAGCATCCCCCGGGACAACGTACATCAGCCCCAGCATTTT. Its translation: CASIPRDNVHQPQHF. Full variable domain (outside the CDR3, taken from reference TRBV3-1 and TRBJ1-5): DTAVSQTPKYLVTQMGNDKSIKCEQNLGHDTMYWYKQDSKKFLKIMFSYNNKELIINETVPNRFSPKSPDKAHLNLHINSLELGDSAVYFCASIPRDNVHQPQHFGDGTRLSIL.

V gene TRBV11-2 combines with J gene TRBJ1-4; 7 bases line up with TRBD1. The CDR3 sequence is 14 residues long. The germline gives CDR1 SGHAT, CDR2 FQNNGV. V dropped 4 bases and J dropped 5; count of bases not matched to a gene: 4. The CDR3 is CASSSTGSNEKLFF. The CDR3 DNA follows: TGTGCCAGCAGCTCGACAGGGAGCAATGAAAAACTGTTTTTT.

This chain connects TRBV5-1 to TRBJ2-3; 10 bases map to TRBD2. The J segment lost 3 bases and the V segment lost 4 bases, leaving 8 bases of the junction unmatched. Per the germline V gene, CDR1 is SGHRS and CDR2 is YFSETQ. There are 16 residues in the CDR3. CDR3 DNA: TGCGCCAGCAGCCCCGGGACTAGCGCTCCAACAGATACGCAGTATTTT. Protein product: CASSPGTSAPTDTQYF. Supplemented by reference TRBV5-1 and TRBJ2-3, the full variable domain reads KAGVTQTPRYLIKTRGQQVTLSCSPISGHRSVSWYQQTPGQGLQFLFEYFSETQRNKGNFPGRFSGRQFSNSRSEMNVSTLELGDSALYLCASSPGTSAPTDTQYFGPGTRLTVL.

In its sample, this clonotype is medium-sized. The chain uses TRBV6-1 and TRBJ2-3, with a tentative D call TRBD2 (6 bases). CDR3 length: 15 residues. V was pared by 5 bases and J by 2 bases, with 14 bases between. Germline values: CDR1 MNHNS, CDR2 SASEGT. CDR3 in amino acids: CASSPPSDYTDTQYF. The DNA for the CDR3 is TGTGCCAGCAGTCCACCTAGCGACTACACAGATACGCAGTATTTT.

There are a few counts of this clonotype. The chain carries TRBV6-1 and TRBJ1-3; the D is unclear. The length of the CDR3 is 17 residues. Germline V lookup: CDR1 MNHNS, CDR2 SASEGT. The V gene lost 6 bases and the J gene lost 0 bases, with 18 bases spanning the gap. CDR3 region: CASRKTSTTNSGNTIYF. In DNA, the CDR3 is TGTGCCAGCAGGAAAACAAGTACTACAAACTCTGGAAACACCATATATTTT.

This clonotype was seen at least ten times. V usage is TRBV25-1 and J usage is TRBJ2-3; a weak D match, TRBD2 (5 bases). CDR1 is MGHDK and CDR2 is SYGVNS in the germline V gene. The V and J ends lost 8 bases and 0 bases respectively, with 15 bases between them. The CDR3 is 15 amino acids. The CDR3 DNA is TGTGCCAGCCAACCTCGCGGGTCTAGCACAGATACGCAGTATTTT. Amino acids: CASQPRGSSTDTQYF.

The V and J genes are TRBV10-3 and TRBJ2-1; no firm D call. The germline CDR1 and CDR2 sequences are ENHRY and SYGVKD. The V end lost 4 bases, the J end lost 4 bases, and 11 bases lay between the germline ends. CDR3 size: 14 residues. The CDR3 bases are TGTGCCATCAGTGGGTTTGAGGAATACAATGAGCAGTTCTTC. Its translation is CAISGFEEYNEQFF.